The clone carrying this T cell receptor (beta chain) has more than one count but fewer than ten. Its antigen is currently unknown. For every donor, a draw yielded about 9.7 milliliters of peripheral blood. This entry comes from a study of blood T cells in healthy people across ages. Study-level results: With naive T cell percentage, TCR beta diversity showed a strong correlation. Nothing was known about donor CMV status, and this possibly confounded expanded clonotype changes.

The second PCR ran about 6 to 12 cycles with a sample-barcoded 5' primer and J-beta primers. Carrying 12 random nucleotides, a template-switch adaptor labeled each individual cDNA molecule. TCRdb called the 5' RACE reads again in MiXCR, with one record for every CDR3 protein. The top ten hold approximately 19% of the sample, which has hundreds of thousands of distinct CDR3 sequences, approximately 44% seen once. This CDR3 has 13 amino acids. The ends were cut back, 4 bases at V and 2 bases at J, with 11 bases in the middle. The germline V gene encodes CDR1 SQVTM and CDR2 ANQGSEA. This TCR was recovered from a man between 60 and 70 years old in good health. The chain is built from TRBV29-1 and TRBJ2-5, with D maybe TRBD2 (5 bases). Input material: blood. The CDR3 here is CSVARTSQETQYF. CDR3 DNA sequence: TGCAGCGTTGCCCGAACTAGTCAAGAGACCCAGTACTTC.